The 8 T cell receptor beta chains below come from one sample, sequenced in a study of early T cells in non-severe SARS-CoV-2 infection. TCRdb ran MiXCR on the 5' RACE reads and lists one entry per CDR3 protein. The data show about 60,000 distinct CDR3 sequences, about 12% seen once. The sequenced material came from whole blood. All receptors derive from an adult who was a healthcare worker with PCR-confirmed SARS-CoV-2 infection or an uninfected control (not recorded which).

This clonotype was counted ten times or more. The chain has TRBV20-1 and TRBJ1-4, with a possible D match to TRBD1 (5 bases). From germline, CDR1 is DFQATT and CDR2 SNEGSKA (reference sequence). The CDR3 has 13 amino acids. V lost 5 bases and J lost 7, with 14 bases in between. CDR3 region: CSAPRGEIEKLFF. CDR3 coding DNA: TGCAGTGCTCCCCGGGGGGAGATTGAAAAACTGTTTTTT.

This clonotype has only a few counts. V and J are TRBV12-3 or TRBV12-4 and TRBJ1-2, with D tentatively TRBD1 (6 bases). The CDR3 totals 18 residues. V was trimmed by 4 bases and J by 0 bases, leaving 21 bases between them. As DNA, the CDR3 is TGTGCCAGCAGTTCTCTAGTGGCAGGGGAACCCTCTAACTATGGCTACACCTTC. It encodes CASSSLVAGEPSNYGYTF.

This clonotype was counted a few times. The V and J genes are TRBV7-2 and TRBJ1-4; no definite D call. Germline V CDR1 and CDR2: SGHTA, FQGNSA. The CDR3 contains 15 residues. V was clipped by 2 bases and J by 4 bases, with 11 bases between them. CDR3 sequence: CASSLTSGFNEKLFF. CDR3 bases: TGTGCCAGCAGCTTAACGTCAGGTTTTAATGAAAAACTGTTTTTT.

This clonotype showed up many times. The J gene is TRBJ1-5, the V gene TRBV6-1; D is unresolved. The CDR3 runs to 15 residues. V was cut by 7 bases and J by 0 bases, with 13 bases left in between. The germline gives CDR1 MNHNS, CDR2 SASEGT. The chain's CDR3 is CASTASVLSNQPQHF. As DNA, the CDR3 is TGTGCCAGCACGGCCAGTGTTCTTAGCAATCAGCCCCAGCATTTT.

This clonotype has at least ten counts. CDR3 in amino acids: CSARGSGQGARYEQYF. The CDR3 bases are TGCAGTGCTAGGGGATCCGGACAGGGGGCTAGGTACGAGCAGTACTTC. The V call is TRBV20-1, the J call TRBJ2-7; 11 nucleotides match TRBD1. Germline V gene sequence: CDR1 DFQATT, CDR2 SNEGSKA (reference sequence). The CDR3 is 16 amino acids. Trimming took 3 bases from V and 4 from J; bases not matched to a gene: 11.

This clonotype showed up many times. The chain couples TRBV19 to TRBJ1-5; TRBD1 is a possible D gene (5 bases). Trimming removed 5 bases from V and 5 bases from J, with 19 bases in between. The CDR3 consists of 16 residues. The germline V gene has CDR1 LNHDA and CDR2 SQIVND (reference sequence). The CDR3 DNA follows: TGTGCCAGTAGTTGGAGACTCTGGGGGAATCATCAGCCCCAGCATTTT. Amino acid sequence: CASSWRLWGNHQPQHF.

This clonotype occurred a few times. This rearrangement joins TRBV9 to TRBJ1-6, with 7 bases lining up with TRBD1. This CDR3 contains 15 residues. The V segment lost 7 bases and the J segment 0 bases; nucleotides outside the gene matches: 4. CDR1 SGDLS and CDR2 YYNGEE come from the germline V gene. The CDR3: CASGGGSSYNSPLHF. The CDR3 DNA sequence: TGTGCCAGCGGAGGGGGCAGCTCCTATAATTCACCCCTCCACTTT.

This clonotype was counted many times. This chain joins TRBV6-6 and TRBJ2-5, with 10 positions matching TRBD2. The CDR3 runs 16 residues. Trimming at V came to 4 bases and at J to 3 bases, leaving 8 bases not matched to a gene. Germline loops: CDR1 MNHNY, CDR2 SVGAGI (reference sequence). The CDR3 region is CASSSHTSGAKETQYF. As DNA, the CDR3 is TGTGCCAGCAGTTCCCACACTAGCGGGGCTAAAGAGACCCAGTACTTC.